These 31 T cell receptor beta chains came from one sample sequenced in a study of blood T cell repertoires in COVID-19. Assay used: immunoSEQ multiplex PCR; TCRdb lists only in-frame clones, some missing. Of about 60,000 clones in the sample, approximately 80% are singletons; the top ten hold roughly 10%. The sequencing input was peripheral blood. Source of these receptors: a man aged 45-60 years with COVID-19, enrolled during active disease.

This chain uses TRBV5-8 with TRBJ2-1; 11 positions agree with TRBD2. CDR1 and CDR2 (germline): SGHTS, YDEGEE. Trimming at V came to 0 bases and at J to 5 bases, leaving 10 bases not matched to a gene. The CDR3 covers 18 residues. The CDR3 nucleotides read TGTGCCAGCAGCTTGGTAGGGCGGGCTAGCGGGAGGAACAATGAGCAGTTCTTC. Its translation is CASSLVGRASGRNNEQFF.

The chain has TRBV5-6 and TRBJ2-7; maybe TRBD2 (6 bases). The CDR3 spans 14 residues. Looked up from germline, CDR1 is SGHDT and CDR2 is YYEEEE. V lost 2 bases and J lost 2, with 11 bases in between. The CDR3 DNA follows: TGTGCCAGCAGCTTACCAGGAGGGGCCTACGAGCAGTACTTC. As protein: CASSLPGGAYEQYF.

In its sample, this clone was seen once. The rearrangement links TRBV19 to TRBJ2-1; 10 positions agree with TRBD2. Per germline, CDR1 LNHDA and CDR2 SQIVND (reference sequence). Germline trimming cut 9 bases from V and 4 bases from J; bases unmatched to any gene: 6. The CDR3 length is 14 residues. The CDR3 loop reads CASGPSGSYNEQFF. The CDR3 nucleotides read TGTGCCAGCGGCCCTAGCGGGAGTTACAATGAGCAGTTCTTC.

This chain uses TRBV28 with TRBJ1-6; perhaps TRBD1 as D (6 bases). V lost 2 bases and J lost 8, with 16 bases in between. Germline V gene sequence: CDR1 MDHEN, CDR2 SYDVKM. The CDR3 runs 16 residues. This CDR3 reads CASSLRGSRVHSPLHF. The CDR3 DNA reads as TGTGCCAGCAGTTTAAGGGGGAGTAGGGTGCATTCACCCCTCCACTTT.

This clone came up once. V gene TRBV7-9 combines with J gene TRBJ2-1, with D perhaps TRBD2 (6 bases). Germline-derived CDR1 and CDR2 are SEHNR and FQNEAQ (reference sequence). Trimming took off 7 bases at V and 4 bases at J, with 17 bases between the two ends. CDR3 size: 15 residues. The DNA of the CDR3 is TGTGCCAGCATCAAGACCGGGGGTACTTACAATGAGCAGTTCTTC. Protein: CASIKTGGTYNEQFF.

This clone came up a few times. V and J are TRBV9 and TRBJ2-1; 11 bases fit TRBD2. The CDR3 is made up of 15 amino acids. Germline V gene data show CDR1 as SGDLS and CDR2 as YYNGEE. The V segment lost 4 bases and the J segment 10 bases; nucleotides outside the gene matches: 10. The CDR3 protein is CASSLTGGLAAEQFF. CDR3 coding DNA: TGTGCCAGCAGCTTAACGGGGGGACTAGCGGCCGAGCAGTTCTTC.

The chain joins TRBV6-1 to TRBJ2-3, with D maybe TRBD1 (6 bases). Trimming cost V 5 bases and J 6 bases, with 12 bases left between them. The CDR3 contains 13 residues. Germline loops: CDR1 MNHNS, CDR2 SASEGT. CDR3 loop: CASSRSQGDTQYF. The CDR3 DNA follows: TGTGCCAGCAGTAGGTCACAGGGCGATACGCAGTATTTT.

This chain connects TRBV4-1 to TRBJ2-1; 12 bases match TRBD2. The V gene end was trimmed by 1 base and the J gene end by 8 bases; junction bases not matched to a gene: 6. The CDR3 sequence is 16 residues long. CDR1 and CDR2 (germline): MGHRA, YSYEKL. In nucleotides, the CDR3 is TGCGCCAGCAGCCAAGTGGCTAGCGGGAGGGCCCATGAGCAGTTCTTC. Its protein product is CASSQVASGRAHEQFF.

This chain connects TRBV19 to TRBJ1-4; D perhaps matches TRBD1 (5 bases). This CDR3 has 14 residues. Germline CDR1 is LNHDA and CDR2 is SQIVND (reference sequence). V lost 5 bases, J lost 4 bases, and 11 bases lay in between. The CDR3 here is CASSEQALNEKLFF. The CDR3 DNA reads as TGTGCCAGTAGTGAACAGGCCCTTAATGAAAAACTGTTTTTT.

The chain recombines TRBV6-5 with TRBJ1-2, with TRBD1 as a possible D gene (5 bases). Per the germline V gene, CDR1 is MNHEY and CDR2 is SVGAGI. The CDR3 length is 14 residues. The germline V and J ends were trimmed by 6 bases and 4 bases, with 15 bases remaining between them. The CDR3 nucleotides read TGTGCCAGCAGCCCCCAGGGCAGGGCCTATGGCTACACCTTC. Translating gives CASSPQGRAYGYTF.

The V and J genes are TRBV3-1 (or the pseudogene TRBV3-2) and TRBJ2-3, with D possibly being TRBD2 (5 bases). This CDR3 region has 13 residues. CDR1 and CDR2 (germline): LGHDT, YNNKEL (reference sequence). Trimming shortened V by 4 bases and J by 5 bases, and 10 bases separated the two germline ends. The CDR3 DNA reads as TGTGCCAGCAGCCGACTACTCGGAGATACGCAGTATTTT. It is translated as CASSRLLGDTQYF.

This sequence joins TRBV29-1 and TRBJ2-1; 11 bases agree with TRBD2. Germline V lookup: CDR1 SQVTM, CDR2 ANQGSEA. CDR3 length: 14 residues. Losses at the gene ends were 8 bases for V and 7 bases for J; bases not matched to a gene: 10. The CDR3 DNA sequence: TGCAGCACTGTAGCGGGAGGGAGTGGGAATGAGCAGTTCTTC. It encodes CSTVAGGSGNEQFF.

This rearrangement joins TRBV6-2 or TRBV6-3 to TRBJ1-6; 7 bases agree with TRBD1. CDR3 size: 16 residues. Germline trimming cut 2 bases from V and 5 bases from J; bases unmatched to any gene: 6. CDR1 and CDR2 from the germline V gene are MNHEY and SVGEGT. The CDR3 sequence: CASSYAGQPNNSPLHF. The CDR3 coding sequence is TGTGCCAGCAGTTACGCGGGACAGCCGAATAATTCACCCCTCCACTTT.

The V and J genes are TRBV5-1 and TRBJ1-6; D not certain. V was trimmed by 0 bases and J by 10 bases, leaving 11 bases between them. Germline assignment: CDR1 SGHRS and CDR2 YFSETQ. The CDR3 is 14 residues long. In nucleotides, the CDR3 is TGCGCCAGCAGCTTGGGACTTATCGGGTCACCCCTCCACTTT. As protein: CASSLGLIGSPLHF.

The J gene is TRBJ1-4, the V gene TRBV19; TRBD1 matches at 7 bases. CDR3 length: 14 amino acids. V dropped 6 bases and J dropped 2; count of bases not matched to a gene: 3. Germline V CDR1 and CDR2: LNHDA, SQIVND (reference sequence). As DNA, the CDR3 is TGTGCCAGTAGCCCGACAGGGACTAATGAAAAACTGTTTTTT. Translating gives CASSPTGTNEKLFF.

The CDR3 DNA reads as TGTGCCAGCAGCTCCGGGACAGGGAATGAAAAACTGTTTTTT. It is translated as CASSSGTGNEKLFF. V and J are TRBV7-9 and TRBJ1-4; TRBD1 matches 9 bases. J gave up 5 bases and V 4 bases, and 2 bases lay outside the gene matches. The germline CDR1 and CDR2 sequences are SEHNR and FQNEAQ (reference sequence). The CDR3 is made up of 14 amino acids.

As DNA, the CDR3 is TGTGCCAGCCCTCAATCGCGGTACACCGGGGAGCTGTTTTTT. Translating it yields CASPQSRYTGELFF. The chain is built from TRBV18 and TRBJ2-2; no clear D. The V end lost 8 bases, the J end lost 3 bases, and 13 bases lay between the germline ends. Germline assignment: CDR1 KGHSH and CDR2 LQKENI. The CDR3 has 14 amino acids.

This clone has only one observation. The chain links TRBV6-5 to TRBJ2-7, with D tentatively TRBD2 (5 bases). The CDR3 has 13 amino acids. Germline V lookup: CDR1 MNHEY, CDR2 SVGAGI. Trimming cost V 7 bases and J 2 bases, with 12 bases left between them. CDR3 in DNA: TGTGCCAGCAATCGAGCGGCCCCCTACGAGCAGTACTTC. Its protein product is CASNRAAPYEQYF.

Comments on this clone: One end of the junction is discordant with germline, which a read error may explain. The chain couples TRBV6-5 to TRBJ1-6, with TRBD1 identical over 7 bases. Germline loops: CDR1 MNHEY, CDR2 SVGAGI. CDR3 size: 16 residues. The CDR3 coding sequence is TGTGCCAGCAGTTACGACAGGGCCTCCCATAATTCACCCCTCCACTTT. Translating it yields CASSYDRASHNSPLHF.

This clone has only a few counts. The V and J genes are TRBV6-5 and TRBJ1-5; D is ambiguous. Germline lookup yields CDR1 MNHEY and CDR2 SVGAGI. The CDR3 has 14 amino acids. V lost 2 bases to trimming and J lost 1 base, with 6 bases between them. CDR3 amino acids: CASSYGQSNQPQHF. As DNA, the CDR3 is TGTGCCAGCAGTTACGGGCAGAGCAATCAGCCCCAGCATTTT.

CDR3 sequence reads: CASSKPLPKGNEQFF. DNA for the CDR3: TGTGCCAGCAGCAAACCACTACCTAAGGGGAATGAGCAGTTCTTC. This chain uses TRBV21-1 with TRBJ2-1; the table names TRBD1, a call not compared with the DNA. TRBV21-1 is a pseudogene locus. This CDR3 has 15 amino acids.

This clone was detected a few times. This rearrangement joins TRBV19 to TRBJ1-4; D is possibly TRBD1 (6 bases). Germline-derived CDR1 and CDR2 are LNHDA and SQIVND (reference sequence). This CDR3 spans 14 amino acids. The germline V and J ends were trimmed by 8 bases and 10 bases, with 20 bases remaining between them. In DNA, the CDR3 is TGTGCCAGTGTACAGGGCAGCAGAGGCGGAAAACTGTTTTTT. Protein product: CASVQGSRGGKLFF.

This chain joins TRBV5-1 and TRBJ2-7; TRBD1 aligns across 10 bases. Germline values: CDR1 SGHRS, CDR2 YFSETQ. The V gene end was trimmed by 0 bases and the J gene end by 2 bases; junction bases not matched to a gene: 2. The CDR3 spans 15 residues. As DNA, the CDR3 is TGCGCCAGCAGCTTGGGCGGACAGGGGGCCTACGAGCAGTACTTC. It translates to CASSLGGQGAYEQYF. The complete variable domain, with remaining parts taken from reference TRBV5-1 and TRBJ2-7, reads KAGVTQTPRYLIKTRGQQVTLSCSPISGHRSVSWYQQTPGQGLQFLFEYFSETQRNKGNFPGRFSGRQFSNSRSEMNVSTLELGDSALYLCASSLGGQGAYEQYFGPGTRLTVT.

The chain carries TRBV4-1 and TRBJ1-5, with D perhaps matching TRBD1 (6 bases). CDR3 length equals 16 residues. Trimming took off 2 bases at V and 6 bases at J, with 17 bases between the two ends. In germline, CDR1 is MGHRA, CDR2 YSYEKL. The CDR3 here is CASSQNRENYGQPQHF. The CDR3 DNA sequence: TGCGCCAGCAGCCAAAACAGGGAAAATTACGGTCAGCCCCAGCATTTT.

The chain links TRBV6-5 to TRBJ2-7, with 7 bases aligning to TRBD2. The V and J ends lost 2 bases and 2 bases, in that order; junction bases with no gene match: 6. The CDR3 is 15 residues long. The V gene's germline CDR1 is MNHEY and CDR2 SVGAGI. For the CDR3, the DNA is TGTGCCAGCAGTTACGTGCAGGGAGGGACCTACGAGCAGTACTTC. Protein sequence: CASSYVQGGTYEQYF.

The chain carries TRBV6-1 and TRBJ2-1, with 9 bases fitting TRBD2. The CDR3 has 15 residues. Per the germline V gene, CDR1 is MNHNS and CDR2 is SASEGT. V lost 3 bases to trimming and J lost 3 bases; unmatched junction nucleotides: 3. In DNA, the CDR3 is TGTGCCAGCAGTGAGGCGGGAGGGAACTACAATGAGCAGTTCTTC. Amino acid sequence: CASSEAGGNYNEQFF.

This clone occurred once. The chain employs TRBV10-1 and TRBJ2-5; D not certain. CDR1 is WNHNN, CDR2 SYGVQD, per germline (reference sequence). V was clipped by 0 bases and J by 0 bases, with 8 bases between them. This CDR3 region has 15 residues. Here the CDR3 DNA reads TGCGCCAGCAGTGAGTCGATGCAGTACCAAGAGACCCAGTACTTC. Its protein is CASSESMQYQETQYF.

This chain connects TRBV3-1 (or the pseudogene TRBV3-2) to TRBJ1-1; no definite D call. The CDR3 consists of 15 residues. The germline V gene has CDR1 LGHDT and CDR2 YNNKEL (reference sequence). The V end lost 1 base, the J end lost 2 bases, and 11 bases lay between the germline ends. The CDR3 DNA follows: TGTGCCAGCAGCCAAGGCCGTGCAGGTAACACTGAAGCTTTCTTT. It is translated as CASSQGRAGNTEAFF.

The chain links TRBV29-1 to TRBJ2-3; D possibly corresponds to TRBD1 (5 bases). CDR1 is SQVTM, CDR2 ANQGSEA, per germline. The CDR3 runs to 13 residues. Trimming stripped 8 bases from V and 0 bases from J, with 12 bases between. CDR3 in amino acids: CSHSSGSTDTQYF. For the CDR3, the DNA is TGCAGCCACTCGTCAGGGAGCACAGATACGCAGTATTTT.

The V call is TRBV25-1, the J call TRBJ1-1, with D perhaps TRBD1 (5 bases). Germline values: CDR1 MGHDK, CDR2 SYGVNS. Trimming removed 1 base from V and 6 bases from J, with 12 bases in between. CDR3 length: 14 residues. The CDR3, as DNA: TGTGCCAGCAGTGAATTAGGGGAAAAGGCTGAAGCTTTCTTT. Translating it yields CASSELGEKAEAFF.

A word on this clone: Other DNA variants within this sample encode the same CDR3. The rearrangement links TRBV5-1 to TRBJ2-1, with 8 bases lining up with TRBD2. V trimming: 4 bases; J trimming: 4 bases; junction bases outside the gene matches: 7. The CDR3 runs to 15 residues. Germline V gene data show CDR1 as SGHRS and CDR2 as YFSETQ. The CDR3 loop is CASSTSGSSYNEQFF. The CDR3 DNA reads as TGCGCCAGCAGCACAAGCGGGAGCTCATACAATGAGCAGTTCTTC. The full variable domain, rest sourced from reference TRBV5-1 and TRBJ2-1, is KAGVTQTPRYLIKTRGQQVTLSCSPISGHRSVSWYQQTPGQGLQFLFEYFSETQRNKGNFPGRFSGRQFSNSRSEMNVSTLELGDSALYLCASSTSGSSYNEQFFGPGTRLTVL.